The clone carrying this TCR beta chain was counted many times. The CDR3 sequence is 14 residues long. Between the trimmed V and J ends, which lost 2 bases and 8 bases, there was a span of 16 bases. Germline CDR1 is GTSNPN and CDR2 is SVGIG (reference sequence). The data originate from a study of T cells in Graves' hyperthyroidism and ophthalmopathy. The TCR beta CDR3 regions underwent amplification using RNA transcripts as the source. When the TCR CDR3 underwent first-round RT-PCR, the HTBI primer set was used. TCRdb re-called the multiplex PCR reads with MiXCR, one entry per CDR3 protein. Among around 300,000 distinct CDR3 sequences, less than 15% were seen once, and the ten largest hold more than 7.5%.

The specimen was blood. The rearrangement links TRBV30 to TRBJ2-1; D gene unclear. This TCR was recovered from a woman in her thirties with Graves' hyperthyroidism that later progressed to Graves' ophthalmopathy. This chain's CDR3 is CAWSPSDGRYEQFF. The CDR3 coding sequence is TGTGCCTGGAGTCCCTCGGACGGGCGCTATGAGCAGTTCTTC.